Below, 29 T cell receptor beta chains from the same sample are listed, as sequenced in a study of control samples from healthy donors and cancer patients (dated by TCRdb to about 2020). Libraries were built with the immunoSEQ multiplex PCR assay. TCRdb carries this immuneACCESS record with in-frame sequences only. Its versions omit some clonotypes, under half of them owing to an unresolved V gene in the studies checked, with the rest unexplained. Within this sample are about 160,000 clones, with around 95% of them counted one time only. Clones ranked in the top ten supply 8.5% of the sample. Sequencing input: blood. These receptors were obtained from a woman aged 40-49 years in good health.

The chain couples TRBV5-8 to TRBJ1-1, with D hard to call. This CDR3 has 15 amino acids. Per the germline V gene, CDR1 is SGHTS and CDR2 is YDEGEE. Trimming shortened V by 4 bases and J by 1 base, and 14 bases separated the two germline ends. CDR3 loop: CASSAGLVSNTEAFF. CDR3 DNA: TGTGCCAGCAGCGCCGGGCTGGTTTCGAACACTGAAGCTTTCTTT. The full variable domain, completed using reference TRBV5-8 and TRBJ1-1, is EAGVTQSPTHLIKTRGQQATLRCSPISGHTSVYWYQQALGLGLQFLLWYDEGEERNRGNFPPRFSGRQFPNYSSELNVNALELEDSALYLCASSAGLVSNTEAFFGQGTRLTVV.

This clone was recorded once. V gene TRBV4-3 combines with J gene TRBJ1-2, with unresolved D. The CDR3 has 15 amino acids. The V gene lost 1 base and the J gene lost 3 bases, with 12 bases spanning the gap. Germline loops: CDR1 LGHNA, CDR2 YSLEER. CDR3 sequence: CASSQVRYSYYGYTF. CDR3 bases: TGCGCCAGCAGCCAAGTCCGGTACTCATACTATGGCTACACCTTC.

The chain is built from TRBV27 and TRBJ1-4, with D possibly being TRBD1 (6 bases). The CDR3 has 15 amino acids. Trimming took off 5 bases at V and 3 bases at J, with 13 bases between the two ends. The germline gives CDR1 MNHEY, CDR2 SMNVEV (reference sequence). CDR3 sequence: CASSLQGLANEKLFF. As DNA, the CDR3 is TGTGCCAGCAGTCTTCAGGGGCTGGCTAATGAAAAACTGTTTTTT.

CDR3 residues: CASQAGGNEQFF. CDR3 DNA: TGTGCCTCTCAAGCGGGAGGCAATGAGCAGTTCTTC. The V call is TRBV19, the J call TRBJ2-1; 9 bases map to TRBD2. Per the germline V gene, CDR1 is LNHDA and CDR2 is SQIVND (reference sequence). The CDR3 runs 12 residues. J was trimmed by 6 bases and V by 11 bases; bases with no gene match: 5.

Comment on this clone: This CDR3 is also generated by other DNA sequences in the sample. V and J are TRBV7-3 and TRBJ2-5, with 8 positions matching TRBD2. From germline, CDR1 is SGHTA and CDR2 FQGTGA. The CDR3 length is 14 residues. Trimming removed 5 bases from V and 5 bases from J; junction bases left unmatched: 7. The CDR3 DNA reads TGTGCCAGCAGCAGTACGGGGGGGCTGGAGACCCAGTACTTC. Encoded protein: CASSSTGGLETQYF.

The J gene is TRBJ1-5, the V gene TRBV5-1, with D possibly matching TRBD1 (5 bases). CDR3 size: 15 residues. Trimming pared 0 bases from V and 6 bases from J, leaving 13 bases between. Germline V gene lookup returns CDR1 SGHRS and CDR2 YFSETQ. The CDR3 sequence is CASSLDGDGLQPQHF. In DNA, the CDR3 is TGCGCCAGCAGCTTGGATGGGGACGGGCTTCAGCCCCAGCATTTT. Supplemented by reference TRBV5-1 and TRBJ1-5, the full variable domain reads KAGVTQTPRYLIKTRGQQVTLSCSPISGHRSVSWYQQTPGQGLQFLFEYFSETQRNKGNFPGRFSGRQFSNSRSEMNVSTLELGDSALYLCASSLDGDGLQPQHFGDGTRLSIL.

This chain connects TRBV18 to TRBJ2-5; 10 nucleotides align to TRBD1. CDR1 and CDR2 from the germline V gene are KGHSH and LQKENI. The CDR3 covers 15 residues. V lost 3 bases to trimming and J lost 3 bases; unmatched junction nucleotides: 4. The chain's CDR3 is CASSPATGGKETQYF. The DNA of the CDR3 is TGTGCCAGCTCACCCGCGACAGGGGGCAAAGAGACCCAGTACTTC. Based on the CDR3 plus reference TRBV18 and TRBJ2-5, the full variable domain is NAGVMQNPRHLVRRRGQEARLRCSPMKGHSHVYWYRQLPEEGLKFMVYLQKENIIDESGMPKERFSAEFPKEGPSILRIQQVVRGDSAAYFCASSPATGGKETQYFGPGTRLLVL.

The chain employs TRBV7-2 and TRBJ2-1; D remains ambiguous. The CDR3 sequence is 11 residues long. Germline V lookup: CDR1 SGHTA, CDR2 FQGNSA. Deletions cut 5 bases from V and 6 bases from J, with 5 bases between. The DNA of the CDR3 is TGTGCCAGCAGCCTCATCAATGAGCAGTTCTTC. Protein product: CASSLINEQFF.

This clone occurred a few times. DNA of the CDR3: TGTGCCAGCACGGAGGGAGGGACAGCTCATTCACCCCTCCACTTT. Its translation is CASTEGGTAHSPLHF. The rearrangement uses TRBV9 and TRBJ1-6, with 7 bases identical to TRBD1. V dropped 6 bases and J dropped 8; count of bases not matched to a gene: 11. CDR3 length: 15 residues. Germline CDR1 and CDR2: SGDLS and YYNGEE.

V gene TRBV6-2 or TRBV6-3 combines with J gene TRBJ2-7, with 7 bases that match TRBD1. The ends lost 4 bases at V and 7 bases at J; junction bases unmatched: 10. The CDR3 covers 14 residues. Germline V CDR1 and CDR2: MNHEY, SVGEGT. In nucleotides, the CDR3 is TGTGCCAGCAGTTTGAGTTCCGGGACAGCAGAGCAGTACTTC. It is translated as CASSLSSGTAEQYF.

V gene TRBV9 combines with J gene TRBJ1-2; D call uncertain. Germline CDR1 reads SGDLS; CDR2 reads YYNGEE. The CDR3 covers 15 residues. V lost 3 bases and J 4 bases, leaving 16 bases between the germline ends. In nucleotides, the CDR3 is TGTGCCAGCAGCGGAGTTGGAGGGCGGATCTATGGCTACACCTTC. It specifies CASSGVGGRIYGYTF.

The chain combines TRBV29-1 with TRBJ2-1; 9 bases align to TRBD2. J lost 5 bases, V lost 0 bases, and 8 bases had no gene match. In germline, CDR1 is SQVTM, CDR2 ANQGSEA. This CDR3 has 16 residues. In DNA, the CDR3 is TGCAGCGTTGAAGAATTCCTAGCGGGACCCCACAATGAGCAGTTCTTC. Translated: CSVEEFLAGPHNEQFF.

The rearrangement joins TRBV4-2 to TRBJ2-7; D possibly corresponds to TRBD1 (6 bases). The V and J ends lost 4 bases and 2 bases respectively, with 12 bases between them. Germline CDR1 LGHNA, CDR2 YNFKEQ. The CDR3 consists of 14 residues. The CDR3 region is CASSPGQGTYEQYF. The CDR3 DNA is TGTGCCAGCAGCCCCGGGCAGGGGACCTACGAGCAGTACTTC.

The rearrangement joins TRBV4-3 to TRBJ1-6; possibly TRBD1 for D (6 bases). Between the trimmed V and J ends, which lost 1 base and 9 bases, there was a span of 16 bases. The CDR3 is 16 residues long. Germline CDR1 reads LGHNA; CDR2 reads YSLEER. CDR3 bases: TGCGCCAGCAGCCAAGCCTACAGGGTATTGGGTTCACCCCTCCACTTT. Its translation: CASSQAYRVLGSPLHF.

CDR3 bases: TGTGCCAGCTCACCAGGGGCGGGAGAGACCCAGTACTTC. Its translation is CASSPGAGETQYF. This chain joins TRBV18 and TRBJ2-5; D possibly uses TRBD1 or TRBD2 (5 bases each). The CDR3 sequence is 13 residues long. With 2 bases removed from V and 4 bases from J, the gap between germline ends came to 8 bases. Germline CDR1 is KGHSH and CDR2 is LQKENI. Variable domain in full (rest from reference TRBV18 and TRBJ2-5): NAGVMQNPRHLVRRRGQEARLRCSPMKGHSHVYWYRQLPEEGLKFMVYLQKENIIDESGMPKERFSAEFPKEGPSILRIQQVVRGDSAAYFCASSPGAGETQYFGPGTRLLVL.

The CDR3, as DNA: TGTGCCAGCACGCCCATCCGCCAAGCCACCGGGGAGCTGTTTTTT. Translating gives CASTPIRQATGELFF. The chain links TRBV7-9 to TRBJ2-2; no definite D call. Trimming cost V 7 bases and J 4 bases, with 16 bases left between them. Germline V gene data show CDR1 as SEHNR and CDR2 as FQNEAQ (reference sequence). The length of the CDR3 is 15 residues.

The CDR3 sequence is CSVDLAGASYEQYF. CDR3 in DNA: TGCAGCGTTGATCTAGCGGGGGCAAGCTACGAGCAGTACTTC. The V call is TRBV29-1, the J call TRBJ2-7; 10 bases fit TRBD2. Germline CDR1 reads SQVTM; CDR2 reads ANQGSEA. The CDR3 is 14 amino acids. Trimming cost V 3 bases and J 3 bases; bases outside gene matches: 5.

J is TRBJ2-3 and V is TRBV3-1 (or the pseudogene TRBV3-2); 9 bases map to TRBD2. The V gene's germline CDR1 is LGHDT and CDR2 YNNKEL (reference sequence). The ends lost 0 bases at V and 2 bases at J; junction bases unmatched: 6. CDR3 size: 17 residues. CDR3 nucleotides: TGTGCCAGCAGCCAAGAACCTAGCGGGAACCTCACAGATACGCAGTATTTT. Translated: CASSQEPSGNLTDTQYF.

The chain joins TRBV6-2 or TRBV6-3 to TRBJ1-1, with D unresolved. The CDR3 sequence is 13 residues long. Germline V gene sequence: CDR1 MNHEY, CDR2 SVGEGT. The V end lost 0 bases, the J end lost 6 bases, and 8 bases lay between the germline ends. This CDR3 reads CASSYSDGAEAFF. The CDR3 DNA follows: TGTGCCAGCAGTTACTCCGACGGGGCTGAAGCTTTCTTT.

For the CDR3, the DNA is TGTGCCAGCAGTTACTCGAAGGGTGGGGCCTACGAGCAGTACTTC. Translated: CASSYSKGGAYEQYF. This chain connects TRBV6-5 to TRBJ2-7; unclear D gene. Trimming removed 0 bases at V and 2 bases at J, with 11 bases between. CDR1 and CDR2 from the germline V gene are MNHEY and SVGAGI. This CDR3 contains 15 residues.

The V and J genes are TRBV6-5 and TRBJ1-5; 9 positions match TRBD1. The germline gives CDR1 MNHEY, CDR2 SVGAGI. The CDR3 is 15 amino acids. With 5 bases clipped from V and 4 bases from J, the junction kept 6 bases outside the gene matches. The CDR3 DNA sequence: TGTGCCAGCAGTAACGGACAGGGGCGGAATCAGCCCCAGCATTTT. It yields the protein CASSNGQGRNQPQHF.

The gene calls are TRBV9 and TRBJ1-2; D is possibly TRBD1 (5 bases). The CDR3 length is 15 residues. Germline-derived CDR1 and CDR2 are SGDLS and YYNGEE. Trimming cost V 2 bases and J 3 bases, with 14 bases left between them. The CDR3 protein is CASSVQGGFHYGYTF. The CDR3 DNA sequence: TGTGCCAGCAGCGTCCAGGGTGGGTTTCACTATGGCTACACCTTC.

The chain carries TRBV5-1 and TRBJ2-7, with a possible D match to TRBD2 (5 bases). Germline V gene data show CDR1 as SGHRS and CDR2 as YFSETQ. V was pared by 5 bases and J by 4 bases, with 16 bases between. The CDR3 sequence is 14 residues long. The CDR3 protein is CASSVEGGRYEQYF. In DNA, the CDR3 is TGCGCCAGCAGTGTAGAAGGAGGAAGGTACGAGCAGTACTTC.

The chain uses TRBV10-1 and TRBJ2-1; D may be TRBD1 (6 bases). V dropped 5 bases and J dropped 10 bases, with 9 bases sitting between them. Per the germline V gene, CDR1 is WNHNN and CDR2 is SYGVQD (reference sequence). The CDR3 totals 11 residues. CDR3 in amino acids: CASSKDSEQFF. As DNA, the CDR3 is TGCGCCAGCAGTAAGGACAGCGAGCAGTTCTTC.

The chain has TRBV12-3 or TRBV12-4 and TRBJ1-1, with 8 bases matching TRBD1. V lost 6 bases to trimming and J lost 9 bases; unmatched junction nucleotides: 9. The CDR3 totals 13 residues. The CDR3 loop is CASRKTGASQAFF. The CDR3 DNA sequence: TGTGCCAGCAGGAAGACAGGGGCGAGTCAAGCTTTCTTT.

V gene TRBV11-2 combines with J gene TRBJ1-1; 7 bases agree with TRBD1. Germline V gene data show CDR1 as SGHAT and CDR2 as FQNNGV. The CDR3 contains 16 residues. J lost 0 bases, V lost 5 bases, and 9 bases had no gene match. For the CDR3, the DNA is TGTGCCAGCAGCCGCGACAGGGAGAAGGTGAACACTGAAGCTTTCTTT. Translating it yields CASSRDREKVNTEAFF.

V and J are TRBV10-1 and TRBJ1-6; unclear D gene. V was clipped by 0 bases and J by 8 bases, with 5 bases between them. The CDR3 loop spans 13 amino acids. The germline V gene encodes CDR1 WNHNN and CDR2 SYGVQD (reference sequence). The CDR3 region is CASSESVDSPLHF. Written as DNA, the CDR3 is TGCGCCAGCAGTGAGTCTGTGGATTCACCCCTCCACTTT.

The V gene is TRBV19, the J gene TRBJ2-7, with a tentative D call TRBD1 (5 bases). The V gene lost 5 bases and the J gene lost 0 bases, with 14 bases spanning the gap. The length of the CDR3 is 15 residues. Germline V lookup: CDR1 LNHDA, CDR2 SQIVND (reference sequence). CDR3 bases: TGTGCCAGTAGTGTTAGCAGGGCGAGCTCCTACGAGCAGTACTTC. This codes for CASSVSRASSYEQYF.

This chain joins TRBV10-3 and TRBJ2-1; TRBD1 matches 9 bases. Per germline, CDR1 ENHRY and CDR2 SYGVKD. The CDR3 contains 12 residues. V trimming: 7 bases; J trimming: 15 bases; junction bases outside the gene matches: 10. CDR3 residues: CAINPDRGVWFF. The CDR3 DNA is TGTGCCATCAACCCCGACAGGGGGGTGTGGTTCTTC.